This paragraph reports one T cell receptor beta chain. Its antigen remains unknown. At the DNA level, this CDR3 is encoded by other sequences in the same sample as well. This record comes from a study of cytomegalovirus exposure and HLA in healthy donors. Study-level points and caveats: Links to common viral pathogens appeared, in a later analysis, for several of the most significant clusters. Researchers catalogued over 150 TCR beta chains as cytomegalovirus-associated.

Vbeta (60) and Jbeta (13) primers were used in the PCR. The protocol was immunoSEQ multiplex PCR, while the TCRdb copy is restricted to in-frame clones and leaves out a portion. The sample shows around 130,000 clones, 8.5% to 10% of them seen only once. Germline CDR1 and CDR2: MNHEY and SVGAGI. Trimming took 9 bases from V and 7 from J, leaving 16 bases between them. The CDR3 spans 14 residues. V usage is TRBV6-5 and J usage is TRBJ1-6, with D tentatively TRBD1 (6 bases). The material sequenced was PBMCs. This receptor was taken from a middle-aged man in good health and CMV-seronegative. CDR3 nucleotide sequence: TGTGCCAGTCGGACAGAGGGAAGGAATTCACCCCTCCACTTT. Protein: CASRTEGRNSPLHF.